Listed here is a single T cell receptor (beta chain). This clonotype was detected only a few times. Its antigen is unknown. The junction shows a germline mismatch at one end, possibly a read error. The CDR3 goes from the cysteine to the phenylalanine over 15 residues. Just CDR3 DNA is preserved here, 45 bases in frame from base 1. Sequences LGHNA (CDR1) and YNFKEQ (CDR2) are obtained from the germline V gene. The treatment or condition label for this specimen denotes: live attenuated yellow fever vaccine strain. At each blood-draw timepoint, two biological replicates of bulk PBMCs were collected. A standard Ficoll-Paque protocol was used to isolate PBMCs from peripheral blood. TriZol was used to extract RNA from bulk PBMCs, from CD4 and CD8 fractions, and from dextramer-positive and dextramer-negative fractions. The entry originates in a study of T cells after yellow fever vaccination (dated by TCRdb to the late 2010s). Concerning the study at large: The SMART-Seq v4 Ultra Low Input RNA kit was used to prepare libraries from fractions with low cell numbers. To follow T-cell clones before and after primary and booster YFV17D yellow fever vaccination, bulk TCR alpha and beta repertoires were sequenced over time. Two healthy male donors, one aged 18 to 30 and one aged 30 to 39 years, made up the cohort. Blood samples were taken at several timepoints before and after primary and secondary immunization, and bulk PBMC replicates and cell subsets were isolated.

The study at large found these results: Computational filtering was needed because FACS-sorted repertoires could contain abundant contaminating clonotypes from the bulk population. Only two donors were included in the study, so the extent to which the findings can be generalized is limited. A small fraction of clonotypes showed up in both the CD4 and CD8 compartments, probably as a result of convergent recombination. Most clones expanded after primary vaccination (almost 98% of CD4 and around 89% of CD8) were re-detected after the booster, suggesting that broad memory maintenance occurred. Compared with the primary T-cell response, the secondary T-cell response was weaker but faster, peaking on day 5 rather than day 15.

The sequencing machine was an Illumina NovaSeq 6000. TCR cDNA was made using 5'RACE template switching, a step that added a universal primer site and unique molecular identifiers. cDNA synthesis was primed from both the TCR alpha and TCR beta constant segments. Library amplification involved two PCR steps, and the second step added sample barcodes and sequencing adapters. Libraries were sequenced on Illumina HiSeq 2500 (2x100 bp) or NovaSeq (2x150 bp). For the original study's pipeline: Demultiplexing of reads and collapsing into UMI consensus sequences were performed with MIGEC, and V(D)J alignment was carried out with MiXCR. Using edgeR on replicate PBMC samples, clonotypes were called vaccine-responding if FDR was below 0.01 and the log2 fold change was above 5 up to day 15. Each bulk clonotype was labeled CD4 or CD8 based on which sequenced repertoire, CD4 or CD8, contained the clonotype at higher abundance. Starting from the raw public reads, TCRdb applied fastp trimming at Q25, assembled clones with MiXCR and retained in-frame beta chains. Entries that share a CDR3 protein sequence are merged under the most common genes and DNA. The V and J calls reflect TCRdb's pipeline rather than the authors' work. The sample table holds 250,000 to 400,000 distinct CDR3 sequences, of which about 4% were seen once. Roughly 24% of the sample goes to the ten largest clones.

This sequence originates from a man aged 18 to 35 who received the YFV17D yellow fever vaccine. The input for sequencing was PBMCs, taken 5 days after the yellow fever booster vaccination. The chain is encoded by TRBV4-2 joined to TRBJ1-6; the D segment cannot be called with confidence. CDR3 protein: CASSQGSLRATGLQF. The sequence in DNA is TGTGCCAGCAGCCAAGGGAGCCTGAGGGCCACGGGTCTGCAATTT.